This T cell receptor beta chain emerged from a study of beta chain features in type 1 diabetes. Study in general: There was similarity between patients and healthy donors in age, gender and cell yields. Across the samples, roughly 98,000,000 sorted cells were examined in total.

Since all of the isolated RNA was reverse transcribed, expressed TCRB transcripts were what got sequenced. Produced via immunoSEQ multiplex PCR; TCRdb's table is partial and in-frame only. The table has over 150,000 clones, approximately 8.1% seen once. Study conclusions and caveats: VDJ junctions from patients with type 1 diabetes contained fewer insertions and more deletions. Naive, central memory and Treg TCRB repertoires appeared more alike in patients than in healthy donors.

Notes on this clone: What it recognizes is unknown.

Germline V gene sequence: CDR1 SQVTM, CDR2 ANQGSEA. This CDR3 region has 15 residues. Trimming removed 4 bases at V and 5 bases at J, with 20 bases between. This clonotype was sampled from a man aged 18 to 35 in good health. The material sequenced was central memory CD4+ T cells from blood. The chain recombines TRBV29-1 with TRBJ1-1; TRBD1 might be the D (5 bases). DNA of the CDR3: TGCAGCGTTGTCGTTCGGGGGGGGAAAAGGACTGAAGCTTTCTTT. It codes for CSVVVRGGKRTEAFF.